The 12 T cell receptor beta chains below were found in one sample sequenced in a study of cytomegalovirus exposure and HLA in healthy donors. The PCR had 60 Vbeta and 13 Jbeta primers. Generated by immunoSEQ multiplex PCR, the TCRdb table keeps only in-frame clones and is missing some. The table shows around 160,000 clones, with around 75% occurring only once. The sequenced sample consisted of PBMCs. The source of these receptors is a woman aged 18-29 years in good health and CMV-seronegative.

The CDR3 DNA follows: TGTGCCAGCAGCGTAGCAGGGGAGAACACTGAAGCTTTCTTT. Protein sequence: CASSVAGENTEAFF. The rearrangement uses TRBV9 and TRBJ1-1; tentatively, D is TRBD1 (6 bases). CDR1 is SGDLS and CDR2 is YYNGEE in the germline V gene. Trimming shortened V by 0 bases and J by 1 base, and 7 bases separated the two germline ends. This CDR3 contains 14 residues.

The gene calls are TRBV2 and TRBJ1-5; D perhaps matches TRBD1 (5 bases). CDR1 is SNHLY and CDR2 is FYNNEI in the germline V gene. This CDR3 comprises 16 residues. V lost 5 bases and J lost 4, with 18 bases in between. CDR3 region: CASSKQVSIRNQPQHF. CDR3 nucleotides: TGTGCCAGCAGTAAACAGGTCTCTATCCGAAATCAGCCCCAGCATTTT. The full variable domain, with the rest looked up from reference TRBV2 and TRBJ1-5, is EPEVTQTPSHQVTQMGQEVILRCVPISNHLYFYWYRQILGQKVEFLVSFYNNEISEKSEIFDDQFSVERPDGSNFTLKIRSTKLEDSAMYFCASSKQVSIRNQPQHFGDGTRLSIL.

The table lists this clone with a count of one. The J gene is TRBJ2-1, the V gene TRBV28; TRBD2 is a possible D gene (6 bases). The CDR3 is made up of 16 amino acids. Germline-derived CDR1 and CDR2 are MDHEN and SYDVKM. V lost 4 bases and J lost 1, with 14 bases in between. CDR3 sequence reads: CASSSQGLASYNEQFF. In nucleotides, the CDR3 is TGTGCCAGCAGTTCGCAGGGTCTAGCGTCCTACAATGAGCAGTTCTTC.

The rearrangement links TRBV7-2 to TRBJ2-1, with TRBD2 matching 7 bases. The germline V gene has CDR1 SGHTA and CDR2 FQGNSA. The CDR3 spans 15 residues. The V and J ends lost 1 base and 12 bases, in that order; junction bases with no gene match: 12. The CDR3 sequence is CASSLGPSGSRGQFF. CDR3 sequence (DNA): TGTGCCAGCAGCTTAGGGCCTAGCGGCAGTCGGGGGCAGTTCTTC.

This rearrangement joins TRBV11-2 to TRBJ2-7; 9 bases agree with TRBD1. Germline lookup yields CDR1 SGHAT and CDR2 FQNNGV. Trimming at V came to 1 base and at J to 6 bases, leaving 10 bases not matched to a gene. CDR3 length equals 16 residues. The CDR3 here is CASSLVGQGEAREQYF. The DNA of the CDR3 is TGTGCCAGCAGCTTAGTGGGACAGGGTGAGGCTCGCGAGCAGTACTTC.

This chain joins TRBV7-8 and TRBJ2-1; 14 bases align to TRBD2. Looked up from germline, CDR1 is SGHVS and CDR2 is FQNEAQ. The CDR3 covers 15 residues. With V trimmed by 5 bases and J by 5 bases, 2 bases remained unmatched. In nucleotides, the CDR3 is TGTGCCAGCAGCGTGACTAGCGGGGGGGACAATGAGCAGTTCTTC. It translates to CASSVTSGGDNEQFF.

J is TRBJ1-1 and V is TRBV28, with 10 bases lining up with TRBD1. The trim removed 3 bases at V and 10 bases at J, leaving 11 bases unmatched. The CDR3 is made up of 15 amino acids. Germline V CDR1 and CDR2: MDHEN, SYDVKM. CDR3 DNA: TGTGCCAGCAGTTTGTCCCGACAGGGGGCTTATGGAGCTTTCTTT. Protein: CASSLSRQGAYGAFF.

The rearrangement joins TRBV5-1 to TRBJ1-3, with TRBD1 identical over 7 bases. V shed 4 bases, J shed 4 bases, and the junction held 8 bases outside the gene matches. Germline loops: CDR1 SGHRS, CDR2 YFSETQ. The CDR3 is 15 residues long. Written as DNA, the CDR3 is TGCGCCAGCAGCAAAGGACAGGCGGCGGGAAACACCATATATTTT. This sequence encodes CASSKGQAAGNTIYF.

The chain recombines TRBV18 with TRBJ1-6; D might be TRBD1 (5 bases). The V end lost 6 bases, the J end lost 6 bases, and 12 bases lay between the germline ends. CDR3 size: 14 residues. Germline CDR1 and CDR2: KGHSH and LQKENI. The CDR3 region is CASSERTLNSPLHF. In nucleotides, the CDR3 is TGTGCCAGCTCGGAAAGGACACTTAATTCACCCCTCCACTTT.

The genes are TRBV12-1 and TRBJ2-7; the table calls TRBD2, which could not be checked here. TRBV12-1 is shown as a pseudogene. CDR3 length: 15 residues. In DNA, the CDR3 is TGTGCCAGCAGCCGCCTCGGGATCTTAAAATACGAGCAGTACGTC. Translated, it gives CASSRLGILKYEQYV.

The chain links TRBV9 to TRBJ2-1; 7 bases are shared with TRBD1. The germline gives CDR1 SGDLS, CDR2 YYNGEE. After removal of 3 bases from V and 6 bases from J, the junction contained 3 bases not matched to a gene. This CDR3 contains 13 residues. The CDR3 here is CASSGNRGNEQFF. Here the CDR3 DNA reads TGTGCCAGCAGCGGTAACAGGGGCAATGAGCAGTTCTTC. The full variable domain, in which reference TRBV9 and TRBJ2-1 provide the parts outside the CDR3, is DSGVTQTPKHLITATGQRVTLRCSPRSGDLSVYWYQQSLDQGLQFLIQYYNGEERAKGNILERFSAQQFPDLHSELNLSSLELGDSALYFCASSGNRGNEQFFGPGTRLTVL.

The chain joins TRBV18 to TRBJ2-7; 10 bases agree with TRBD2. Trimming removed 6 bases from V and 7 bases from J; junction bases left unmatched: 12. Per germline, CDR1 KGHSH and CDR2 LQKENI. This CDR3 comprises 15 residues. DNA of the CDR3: TGTGCCAGCTCGCCTGGGCTAGCGGGAGCGGGTGAGCAGTACGTC. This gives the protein CASSPGLAGAGEQYV.